Presented here are 7 T cell receptor beta chains from one specimen sequenced in a study. Each CDR3 protein is one row after TCRdb ran MiXCR on the RT-PCR reads. The sample includes 650,000 to 800,000 distinct CDR3 sequences, 11% to 15% seen only once; the top ten take 3.6%. Input material: memory CD4+ T cells from blood. The receptors stem from a female donor in good health, serving as a healthy control.

The chain is built from TRBV15 and TRBJ1-1; D gene unclear. Germline V gene sequence: CDR1 LNHNV, CDR2 YYDKDF (reference sequence). With 1 base removed from V and 0 bases from J, the gap between germline ends came to 9 bases. The CDR3 totals 15 residues. This CDR3 reads CATSRVRAMNTEAFF. The CDR3, as DNA: TGTGCCACCAGCAGAGTCCGGGCGATGAACACTGAAGCTTTCTTT.

This clonotype was observed many times. The chain carries TRBV3-1 and TRBJ2-7; TRBD1 matches at 7 bases. The CDR3 runs to 15 residues. Germline V gene sequence: CDR1 LGHDT, CDR2 YNNKEL (reference sequence). The V segment lost 3 bases and the J segment 5 bases; nucleotides outside the gene matches: 10. For the CDR3, the DNA is TGTGCCAGCAGCCACAGTACTAACAGGGGCCACGAGCAGTACTTC. As protein: CASSHSTNRGHEQYF.

V and J are TRBV7-9 and TRBJ2-7, with D unclear. The CDR3 is 11 amino acids. With 6 bases removed from V and 5 bases from J, the gap between germline ends came to 8 bases. Per germline, CDR1 SEHNR and CDR2 FQNEAQ (reference sequence). CDR3 DNA: TGTGCCAGCAGGTTCGGAGACGAGCAGTACTTC. Its protein is CASRFGDEQYF.

The chain joins TRBV24-1 to TRBJ1-2, with D uncertain. The germline V gene encodes CDR1 KGHDR and CDR2 SFDVKD. This CDR3 spans 13 amino acids. Trimming took off 4 bases at V and 4 bases at J, with 9 bases between the two ends. The CDR3 here is CATSEEGLYGYTF. CDR3 coding DNA: TGTGCCACCAGTGAGGAGGGCCTCTATGGCTACACCTTC.

This clonotype appeared a few times. The rearrangement uses TRBV12-3 or TRBV12-4 and TRBJ2-4; maybe TRBD1 (6 bases). V was pared by 9 bases and J by 0 bases, with 24 bases between. The CDR3 runs to 18 residues. CDR3 protein: CASLDRTDGDLAKNIQYF. The CDR3 DNA sequence: TGTGCCAGTCTGGACCGGACAGACGGAGACCTAGCCAAAAACATTCAGTACTTC.

This clonotype was picked up a small number of times. J is TRBJ1-2 and V is TRBV7-2, with D unclear. Germline CDR1 SGHTA, CDR2 FQGNSA. There are 13 residues in the CDR3. V lost 1 base and J lost 8, with 11 bases in between. The CDR3 is CASSLGRGLGYTF. The DNA for the CDR3 is TGTGCCAGCAGCTTAGGAAGAGGGCTCGGCTACACCTTC.

This rearrangement joins TRBV24-1 to TRBJ1-1; no clear D gene. CDR1 and CDR2 from the germline V gene are KGHDR and SFDVKD. The V and J ends lost 0 bases and 0 bases respectively, with 1 base between them. CDR3 length: 13 amino acids. As DNA, the CDR3 is TGTGCCACCAGTGATTTGTTGAACACTGAAGCTTTCTTT. It is translated as CATSDLLNTEAFF.